The rows below give T cell receptor beta chains drawn from one sample of a study of CD8+CD57+ T cells in acquired aplastic anemia. MiXCR, applied by TCRdb to the reads, yields one record per CDR3 protein. In the table there are 150,000 to 200,000 distinct CDR3 sequences, under 70% of which are singletons. Sequenced sample: sorted CD4+, CD8+, or CD8+CD57+ T cells (not recorded which) from PBMCs. These TCRs come from a human donor with severe aplastic anemia or a healthy control (not recorded which). Both conserved end residues are part of each CDR3. The D gene is left open where the match is weak. A clone size is listed for some rows: how often the clone was seen (once, few, many), or a class if it is expanded.

abundance: .
j_gene: TRBJ2-7
len: 14
d_gene: TRBD1
v_gene: TRBV20-1
CDR3nt: TGCAGTGCTAGAGGTGGGACAGGAGGCTACGAGCAGTACTTC
CDR3aa: CSARGGTGGYEQYF

abundance: .
j_gene: TRBJ1-6
len: 15
d_gene: .
v_gene: TRBV19
CDR3nt: TGTGCCAGTCCAAATCGGGGGGCTGAGGGTTCACCCCTCCACTTT
CDR3aa: CASPNRGAEGSPLHF

abundance: .
j_gene: TRBJ2-5
len: 15
d_gene: .
v_gene: TRBV7-3
CDR3nt: TGTGCCAGCAGCTTCGGCGGCTCCGTTCAAGAGACCCAGTACTTC
CDR3aa: CASSFGGSVQETQYF

abundance: .
j_gene: TRBJ2-7
len: 14
d_gene: TRBD2
v_gene: TRBV5-1
CDR3nt: TGCGCCAGCAGCTCGCGGGGGGACGCCTACGAGCAGTACTTC
CDR3aa: CASSSRGDAYEQYF

abundance: .
j_gene: TRBJ1-2
len: 16
d_gene: .
v_gene: TRBV6-1
CDR3nt: TGTGCCAGCAGTGAATTTGCGACGGGGGTTTCCTATGGCTACACCTTC
CDR3aa: CASSEFATGVSYGYTF

abundance: many
j_gene: TRBJ2-7
len: 15
d_gene: .
v_gene: TRBV6-5
CDR3nt: TGTGCCAGCAGTCCTCTTGGTTCTCATACCTACGAGCAGTACTTC
CDR3aa: CASSPLGSHTYEQYF

abundance: many
j_gene: TRBJ2-1
len: 14
d_gene: .
v_gene: TRBV13
CDR3nt: TGTGCCAGCAGCTTAGGGGGGACGGCTAATGAGCAGTTCTTC
CDR3aa: CASSLGGTANEQFF

abundance: .
j_gene: TRBJ2-7
len: 14
d_gene: .
v_gene: TRBV29-1
CDR3nt: TGCAGAATTTATGAGGACACGAGCTCCTACGAGCAGTACTTC
CDR3aa: CRIYEDTSSYEQYF

abundance: few
j_gene: TRBJ2-5
len: 20
d_gene: TRBD2
v_gene: TRBV7-7
CDR3nt: TGTGCTAGCAGCATAACCGGGACTCCACTAGCGGGAGGGCCGCAAGAGACCCAGTACTTC
CDR3aa: CASSITGTPLAGGPQETQYF

abundance: .
j_gene: TRBJ1-2
len: 13
d_gene: TRBD1
v_gene: TRBV10-3
CDR3nt: TGTGCCATCGGGGGACAGGGAGGCTATGGCTACACCTTC
CDR3aa: CAIGGQGGYGYTF

abundance: .
j_gene: TRBJ2-7
len: 17
d_gene: .
v_gene: TRBV5-1
CDR3nt: TGCGCCAGCAGCTTGGAATGGACAGACTTTCCAACCTACGAGCAGTACTTC
CDR3aa: CASSLEWTDFPTYEQYF

abundance: .
j_gene: TRBJ2-5
len: 14
d_gene: .
v_gene: TRBV19
CDR3nt: TGTGCCAGTAGTATCGGGCAGGCCCGGGAGACCCAGTACTTC
CDR3aa: CASSIGQARETQYF

abundance: .
j_gene: TRBJ1-2
len: 13
d_gene: .
v_gene: TRBV9
CDR3nt: TGTGCCAGCAGCGTAGATAATAACTATGGCTACACCTTC
CDR3aa: CASSVDNNYGYTF

abundance: few
j_gene: TRBJ2-7
len: 14
d_gene: .
v_gene: TRBV12-3/TRBV12-4
CDR3nt: TGTGCCAGCAGTCCGGGGGACAGCACCTACGAGCAGTACTTC
CDR3aa: CASSPGDSTYEQYF

abundance: .
j_gene: TRBJ2-2
len: 15
d_gene: TRBD2
v_gene: TRBV10-3
CDR3nt: TGTGCCATCAGTGGAGCGGGACCCCTCACCGGGGAGCTGTTTTTT
CDR3aa: CAISGAGPLTGELFF

abundance: .
j_gene: TRBJ2-7
len: 12
d_gene: .
v_gene: TRBV2
CDR3nt: TGTGCCAGCAGACAGGGTCTCCACGAGCAGTACTTC
CDR3aa: CASRQGLHEQYF

abundance: once
j_gene: TRBJ2-4
len: 18
d_gene: TRBD1
v_gene: TRBV20-1
CDR3nt: TGCAGTGCTAGAGATCGGAAGTTCGGGACAGGACTTATAAACATTCAGTACTTC
CDR3aa: CSARDRKFGTGLINIQYF

abundance: .
j_gene: TRBJ2-3
len: 16
d_gene: .
v_gene: TRBV3-1
CDR3nt: TGTGCCAGCAGCCAAGATCAGCGTCCCGGAAGGGATACGCAGTATTTT
CDR3aa: CASSQDQRPGRDTQYF

abundance: .
j_gene: TRBJ1-1
len: 11
d_gene: .
v_gene: TRBV20-1
CDR3nt: TGCAGTACCCGTGGGGAAGTAGGAGCTTTCTTT
CDR3aa: CSTRGEVGAFF

abundance: .
j_gene: TRBJ1-2
len: 12
d_gene: .
v_gene: TRBV11-3
CDR3nt: TGTGCCAGCGCTCAGGACCGCTATGGCTACACCTTC
CDR3aa: CASAQDRYGYTF

abundance: .
j_gene: TRBJ2-5
len: 15
d_gene: TRBD2
v_gene: TRBV7-8
CDR3nt: TGTGCCGGCAGCGGGGGCAGAACCGGGCGGGAGACCCAGTACTTC
CDR3aa: CAGSGGRTGRETQYF

abundance: .
j_gene: TRBJ1-1
len: 13
d_gene: TRBD1
v_gene: TRBV20-1
CDR3nt: TGCAGTGTTCCGGGACAGTGGAACACTGAAGCTTTCTTT
CDR3aa: CSVPGQWNTEAFF

abundance: .
j_gene: TRBJ2-5
len: 14
d_gene: TRBD1
v_gene: TRBV2
CDR3nt: TGTGCCAGCAGTGAGACAGGGAAGGGAGAGACCCAGTACTTC
CDR3aa: CASSETGKGETQYF

abundance: many
j_gene: TRBJ2-3
len: 17
d_gene: TRBD2
v_gene: TRBV7-2
CDR3nt: TGTGCCAGCAGCTTAGACTCTAGCGGGGGGTGGACAGATACGCAGTATTTT
CDR3aa: CASSLDSSGGWTDTQYF

abundance: .
j_gene: TRBJ2-2
len: 15
d_gene: .
v_gene: TRBV2
CDR3nt: TGTGCCAGCATGACAGACGCAGCGAACACCGGGGAGCTGTTTTTT
CDR3aa: CASMTDAANTGELFF

abundance: many
j_gene: TRBJ2-1
len: 11
d_gene: TRBD2
v_gene: TRBV29-1
CDR3nt: TGCAGCCTAGAAGTAGCGGGGGAGCAGTTCTTC
CDR3aa: CSLEVAGEQFF

abundance: .
j_gene: TRBJ1-2
len: 13
d_gene: .
v_gene: TRBV20-1
CDR3nt: TGCAGTGCTAGGGGGAATGACGAGAGGGGCTACACCTTC
CDR3aa: CSARGNDERGYTF

abundance: .
j_gene: TRBJ2-2
len: 15
d_gene: TRBD2
v_gene: TRBV7-3
CDR3nt: TGTGCCAGCAGCCGTAGCGGGGCGAACACCGGGGAGCTGTTTTTT
CDR3aa: CASSRSGANTGELFF

abundance: .
j_gene: TRBJ1-5
len: 12
d_gene: .
v_gene: TRBV19
CDR3nt: TGTGCCAGCCATAGGGGCAATCAGCCCCAGCATTTT
CDR3aa: CASHRGNQPQHF

abundance: once
j_gene: TRBJ2-1
len: 16
d_gene: TRBD2
v_gene: TRBV29-1
CDR3nt: TGCAGCGTTAGGGGGACTAGCGGGTCTTCCTACAATGAGCAGTTCTTC
CDR3aa: CSVRGTSGSSYNEQFF

abundance: .
j_gene: TRBJ1-1
len: 12
d_gene: .
v_gene: TRBV2
CDR3nt: TGTGCCAGCAGCCAACAGGCAGATGAAGCTTTCTTT
CDR3aa: CASSQQADEAFF

abundance: .
j_gene: TRBJ2-6
len: 14
d_gene: .
v_gene: TRBV10-3
CDR3nt: TGTGCCAGCCAAGGGGGAACTGGGGCCAACGTCCTGACTTTC
CDR3aa: CASQGGTGANVLTF

abundance: .
j_gene: TRBJ1-5
len: 15
d_gene: .
v_gene: TRBV24-1
CDR3nt: TGTGCCACCAGTGGCCCGGGTTTCGGCAATCAGCCCCAGCATTTT
CDR3aa: CATSGPGFGNQPQHF

abundance: many
j_gene: TRBJ2-7
len: 16
d_gene: .
v_gene: TRBV7-6
CDR3nt: TGTGCCAGCAGCCAGTCCTCTGGCGGCAGCTCCTACGAGCAGTACTTC
CDR3aa: CASSQSSGGSSYEQYF

abundance: .
j_gene: TRBJ2-7
len: 12
d_gene: .
v_gene: TRBV5-1
CDR3nt: TGCGCCAGCAGCGGACGAGACTACGAGCAGTACTTC
CDR3aa: CASSGRDYEQYF

abundance: many
j_gene: TRBJ2-1
len: 13
d_gene: .
v_gene: TRBV6-6
CDR3nt: TGTGCCAGCAGTTACCGCGAGACTAACGAGCAGTTCTTC
CDR3aa: CASSYRETNEQFF

abundance: .
j_gene: TRBJ2-7
len: 11
d_gene: .
v_gene: TRBV10-3
CDR3nt: TGTGCCATCGGGACAACCTACGAGCAGTACTTC
CDR3aa: CAIGTTYEQYF

abundance: .
j_gene: TRBJ2-7
len: 16
d_gene: TRBD1
v_gene: TRBV7-9
CDR3nt: TGTGCCAGCAGCTTAGCTTGGACAGGGGCAACCTACGAGCAGTACTTC
CDR3aa: CASSLAWTGATYEQYF

abundance: .
j_gene: TRBJ2-3
len: 16
d_gene: TRBD2
v_gene: TRBV15
CDR3nt: TGTGCCACCAGCAGTCTAGCGGGGGGGGGGGCAGATACGCAGTATTTT
CDR3aa: CATSSLAGGGADTQYF

abundance: few
j_gene: TRBJ1-5
len: 16
d_gene: .
v_gene: TRBV3-1
CDR3nt: TGTGCCAGCAGCCAAGACGGATTCGGGAGCAATCAGCCCCAGCATTTT
CDR3aa: CASSQDGFGSNQPQHF

abundance: once
j_gene: TRBJ1-4
len: 13
d_gene: .
v_gene: TRBV7-6
CDR3nt: TGTGCCAGCAGCCCTTCAACTAATGAAGAACTGTTTTTT
CDR3aa: CASSPSTNEELFF

abundance: .
j_gene: TRBJ2-5
len: 12
d_gene: .
v_gene: TRBV7-9
CDR3nt: TGTGCCAGCAGCCTCAGCAATCAGCCCCAGTACTTC
CDR3aa: CASSLSNQPQYF

abundance: many
j_gene: TRBJ2-1
len: 13
d_gene: TRBD2
v_gene: TRBV5-5
CDR3nt: TGTGCCAGCACCCCGGCGGGGAGGGTTGAGCAGTTCTTC
CDR3aa: CASTPAGRVEQFF

abundance: few
j_gene: TRBJ1-1
len: 14
d_gene: TRBD1
v_gene: TRBV5-1
CDR3nt: TGCGCCAGCAGCTGGACAGGGAAGAACACTGAAGCTTTCTTT
CDR3aa: CASSWTGKNTEAFF

abundance: .
j_gene: TRBJ2-5
len: 15
d_gene: TRBD2
v_gene: TRBV7-9
CDR3nt: TGTGCCAGCAGCTCGTTCGCGGGGGGTCTGGGGACCCAGTACTTC
CDR3aa: CASSSFAGGLGTQYF